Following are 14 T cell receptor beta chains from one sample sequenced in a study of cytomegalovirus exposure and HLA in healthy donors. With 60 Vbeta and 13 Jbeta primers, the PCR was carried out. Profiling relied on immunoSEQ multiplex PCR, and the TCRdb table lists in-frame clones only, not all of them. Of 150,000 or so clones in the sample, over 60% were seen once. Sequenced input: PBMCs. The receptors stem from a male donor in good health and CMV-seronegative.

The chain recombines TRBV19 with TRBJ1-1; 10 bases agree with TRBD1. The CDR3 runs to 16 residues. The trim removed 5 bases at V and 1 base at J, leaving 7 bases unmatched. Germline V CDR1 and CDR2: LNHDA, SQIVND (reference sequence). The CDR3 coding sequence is TGTGCCAGTAGTGCCGGGACAGGGGACGGGAACACTGAAGCTTTCTTT. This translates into CASSAGTGDGNTEAFF.

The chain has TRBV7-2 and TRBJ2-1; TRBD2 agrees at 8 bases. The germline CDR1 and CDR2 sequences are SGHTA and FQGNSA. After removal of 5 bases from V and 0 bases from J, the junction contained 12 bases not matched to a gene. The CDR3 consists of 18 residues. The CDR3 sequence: CASSPGLVGASSYNEQFF. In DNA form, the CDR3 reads TGTGCCAGCAGCCCGGGACTAGTAGGCGCCAGCTCCTACAATGAGCAGTTCTTC.

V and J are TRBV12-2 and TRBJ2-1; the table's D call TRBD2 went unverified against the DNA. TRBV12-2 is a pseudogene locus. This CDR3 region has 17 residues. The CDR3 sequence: CASRLTGTTTSYNEQFF. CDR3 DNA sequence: TGTGCAAGTCGCTTAACTGGGACTACTACCTCCTACAATGAGCAGTTCTTC.

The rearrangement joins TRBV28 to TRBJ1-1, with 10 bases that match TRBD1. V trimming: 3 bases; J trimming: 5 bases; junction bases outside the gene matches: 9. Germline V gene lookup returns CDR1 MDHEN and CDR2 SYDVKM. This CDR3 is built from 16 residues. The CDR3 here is CASSFSATGGITEAFF. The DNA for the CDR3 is TGTGCCAGCAGTTTCTCTGCGACAGGGGGCATTACTGAAGCTTTCTTT.

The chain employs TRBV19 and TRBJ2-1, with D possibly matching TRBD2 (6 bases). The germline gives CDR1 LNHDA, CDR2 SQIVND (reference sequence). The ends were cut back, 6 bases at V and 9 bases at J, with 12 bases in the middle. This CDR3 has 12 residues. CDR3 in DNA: TGTGCCAGTAGGACTAGTTTCGGTGAGCAGTTCTTC. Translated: CASRTSFGEQFF.

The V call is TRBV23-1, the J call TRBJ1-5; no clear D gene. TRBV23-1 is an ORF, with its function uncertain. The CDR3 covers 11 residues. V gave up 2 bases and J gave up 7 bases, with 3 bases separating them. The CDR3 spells CASSQRQPQHF. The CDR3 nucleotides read TGCGCCAGCAGTCAACGGCAGCCCCAGCATTTT.

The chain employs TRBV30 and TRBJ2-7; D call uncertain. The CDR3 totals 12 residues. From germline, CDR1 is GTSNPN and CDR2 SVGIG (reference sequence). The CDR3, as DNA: TGTGCTTACGTGGGCCTATTATACGAGCAGTACTTC. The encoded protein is CAYVGLLYEQYF.

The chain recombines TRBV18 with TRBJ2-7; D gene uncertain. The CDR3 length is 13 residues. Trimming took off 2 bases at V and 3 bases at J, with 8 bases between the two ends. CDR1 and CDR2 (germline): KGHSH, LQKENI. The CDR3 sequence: CASSPTAVYEQYF. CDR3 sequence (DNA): TGTGCCAGCTCACCAACAGCCGTCTACGAGCAGTACTTC.

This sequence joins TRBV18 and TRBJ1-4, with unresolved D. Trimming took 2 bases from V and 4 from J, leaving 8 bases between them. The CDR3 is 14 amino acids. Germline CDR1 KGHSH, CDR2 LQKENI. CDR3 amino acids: CASSPIGDNEKLFF. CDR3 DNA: TGTGCCAGCTCACCAATCGGAGATAATGAAAAACTGTTTTTT.

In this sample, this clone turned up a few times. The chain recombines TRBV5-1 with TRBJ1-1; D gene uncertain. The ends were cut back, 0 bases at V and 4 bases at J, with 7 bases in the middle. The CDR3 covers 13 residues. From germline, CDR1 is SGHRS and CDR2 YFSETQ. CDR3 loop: CASSLVGSTEAFF. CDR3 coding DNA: TGCGCCAGCAGCTTGGTGGGGAGCACTGAAGCTTTCTTT.

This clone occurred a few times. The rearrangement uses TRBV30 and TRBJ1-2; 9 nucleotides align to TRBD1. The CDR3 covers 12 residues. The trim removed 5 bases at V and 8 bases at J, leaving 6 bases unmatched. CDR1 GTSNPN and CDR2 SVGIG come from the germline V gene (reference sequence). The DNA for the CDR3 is TGTGCCTGGGCGGGACAGGGAGTGGGCTACACCTTC. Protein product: CAWAGQGVGYTF. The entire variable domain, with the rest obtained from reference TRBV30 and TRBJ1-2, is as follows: SQTIHQWPATLVQPVGSPLSLECTVEGTSNPNLYWYRQAAGRGLQLLFYSVGIGQISSEVPQNLSASRPQDRQFILSSKKLLLSDSGFYLCAWAGQGVGYTFGSGTRLTVV.

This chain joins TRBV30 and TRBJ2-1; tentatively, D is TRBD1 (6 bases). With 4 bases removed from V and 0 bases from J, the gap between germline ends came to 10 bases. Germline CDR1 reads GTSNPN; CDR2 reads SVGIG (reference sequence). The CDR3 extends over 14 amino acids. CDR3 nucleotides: TGTGCCTGGAAGGAAGGGGGCTCCTACAATGAGCAGTTCTTC. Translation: CAWKEGGSYNEQFF. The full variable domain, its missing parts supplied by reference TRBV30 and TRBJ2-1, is SQTIHQWPATLVQPVGSPLSLECTVEGTSNPNLYWYRQAAGRGLQLLFYSVGIGQISSEVPQNLSASRPQDRQFILSSKKLLLSDSGFYLCAWKEGGSYNEQFFGPGTRLTVL.

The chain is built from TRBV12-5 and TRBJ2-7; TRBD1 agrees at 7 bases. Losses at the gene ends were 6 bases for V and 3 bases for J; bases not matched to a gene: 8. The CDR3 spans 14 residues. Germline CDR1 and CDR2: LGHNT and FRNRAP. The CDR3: CASGNRTGHYEQYF. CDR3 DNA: TGTGCTAGTGGAAACCGGACAGGACACTACGAGCAGTACTTC.

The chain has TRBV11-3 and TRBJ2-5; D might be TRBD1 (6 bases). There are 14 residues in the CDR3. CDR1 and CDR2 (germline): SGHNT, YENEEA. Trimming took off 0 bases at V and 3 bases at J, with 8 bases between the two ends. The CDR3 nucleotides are TGTGCCAGCAGCTTAGATTCAGGGGAAGAGACCCAGTACTTC. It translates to CASSLDSGEETQYF. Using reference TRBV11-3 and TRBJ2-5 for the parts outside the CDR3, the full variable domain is EAGVVQSPRYKIIEKKQPVAFWCNPISGHNTLYWYLQNLGQGPELLIRYENEEAVDDSQLPKDRFSAERLKGVDSTLKIQPAELGDSAVYLCASSLDSGEETQYFGPGTRLLVL.